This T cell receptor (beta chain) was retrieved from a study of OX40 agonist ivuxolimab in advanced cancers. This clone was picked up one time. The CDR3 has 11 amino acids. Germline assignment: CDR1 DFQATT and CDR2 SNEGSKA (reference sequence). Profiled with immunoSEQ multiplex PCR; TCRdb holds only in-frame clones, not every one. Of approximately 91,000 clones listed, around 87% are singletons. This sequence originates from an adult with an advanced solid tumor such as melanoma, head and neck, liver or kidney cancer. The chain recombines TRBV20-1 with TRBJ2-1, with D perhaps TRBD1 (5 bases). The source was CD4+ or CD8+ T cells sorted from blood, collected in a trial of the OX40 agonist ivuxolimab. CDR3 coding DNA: TGCAGGCCAGACAGTGGCAATGAGCAGTTCTTC. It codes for CRPDSGNEQFF.